This T cell receptor beta chain came from a study of metastatic and nonmetastatic thyroid tumors. Study at large: Repertoires were compared across blood and tumor or nodule tissue from malignant and benign thyroid patients. General study points: Significantly higher TCR beta diversity was reportedly seen in malignant thyroid tumors than benign nodules, in blood and tumor.

This clone was seen ten or more times. What it recognizes is unknown. As processed by the authors: Using the CDR3 differences seen across clinicopathological groups, the authors built a distant-metastasis classifier for papillary thyroid cancer, which was meant to discriminate distant-metastatic patients. Using MiXCR, TCRdb reanalyzed the PCR reads. The V and J calls and clone size are TCRdb's, not the authors'. The sample lists about 15,000 clones, about 21% occurring once. The V end lost 0 bases, the J end lost 1 base, and 19 bases lay between the germline ends. The CDR3 has 18 residues. Germline loops: CDR1 SGHNT, CDR2 YENEEA. All patients were treatment-naive before thyroid surgery.

This chain links TRBV11-3 with TRBJ2-7; a weak D match, TRBD1 (5 bases). The origin of this receptor is a female donor with papillary thyroid cancer or a benign thyroid nodule (not recorded which). Some clones in this sample may be carry-over from other donors' samples. Sequenced sample: blood. In DNA form, the CDR3 reads TGTGCCAGCAGCTTAGACGGAGCCGTGACAGTCTTGTCCTACGAGCAGTACTTC. Amino acid sequence: CASSLDGAVTVLSYEQYF.